This T cell receptor (beta chain) was identified in a study of T cells in women clearing cervical HPV infection. The wider study: No precancer developed; the control's incident HPV16 infection cleared within 12 months. Case blood was drawn when the lesion was first found; control blood after infection became undetectable.

On this clone itself: The antigen remains undetermined. The read is 3 residues too short to cover the CDR3 end, so that end is filled in from the germline J gene.

Germline V gives CDR1 SGHDN, CDR2 FVKESK. V dropped 1 base and J dropped 2 bases, with 8 bases sitting between them. There are 14 residues in the CDR3. Study-level results: CIN3+ cases had significantly higher TCR repertoire richness than controls, but evenness did not differ. TRBV6-7 abundance was lower in cases than controls (0.11% versus 0.16%).

Measured with immunoSEQ multiplex PCR; TCRdb has only the in-frame clones, and not every one. The sample totals around 30,000 clones. The rearrangement links TRBV14 to TRBJ2-5, with TRBD1 as a possible D gene (6 bases). Input material: blood buffy coat. This clonotype was obtained from a woman between 18 and 75 years old with a cervical HPV16 infection that either progressed to CIN3+ or cleared (not recorded which). The CDR3 region is CASSQGQVQETQYF. The CDR3 bases that were read are TGTGCCAGCAGCCAAGGACAGGTACAAGAGACC. Filled out from reference TRBV14 and TRBJ2-5, the complete variable domain reads EAGVTQFPSHSVIEKGQTVTLRCDPISGHDNLYWYRRVMGKEIKFLLHFVKESKQDESGMPNNRFLAERTGGTYSTLKVQPAELEDSGVYFCASSQGQVQETQYFGPGTRLLVL.